These 6 T cell receptor beta chains originate from one sample sequenced in a study of blood T cell repertoires in COVID-19. The method was immunoSEQ multiplex PCR; TCRdb's version includes in-frame clones alone and lacks a portion of them. The table has about 300,000 clones, 85% to 90% seen once. Sequencing was performed on peripheral blood. These receptors were obtained from a woman between 45 and 65 years old with COVID-19, enrolled during active disease.

The rearrangement links TRBV10-1 to TRBJ2-7; TRBD2 matches 7 bases. The CDR3 runs 16 residues. J gave up 3 bases and V 6 bases, and 14 bases lay outside the gene matches. Germline assignment: CDR1 WNHNN and CDR2 SYGVQD (reference sequence). The CDR3 protein is CASRRWPGRANYEQYF. The CDR3 region has the DNA TGCGCCAGCAGGAGATGGCCGGGGAGGGCCAACTACGAGCAGTACTTC.

This chain links TRBV7-2 with TRBJ2-7; D is ambiguous. In germline, CDR1 is SGHTA, CDR2 FQGNSA. V lost 5 bases and J lost 4, with 18 bases in between. There are 15 residues in the CDR3. The DNA of the CDR3 is TGTGCCAGCAGCGATCCTACTTTAACCCTTTACGAGCAGTACTTC. Its translation: CASSDPTLTLYEQYF.

The chain combines TRBV19 with TRBJ2-1; no clear D. Looked up from germline, CDR1 is LNHDA and CDR2 is SQIVND (reference sequence). The CDR3 extends over 12 amino acids. V lost 4 bases to trimming and J lost 10 bases, with 11 bases between them. The CDR3 DNA follows: TGTGCCAGTAGTAATCTAGTCTCAGAGCAGTTCTTC. It is translated as CASSNLVSEQFF.

The genes are TRBV4-1 and TRBJ2-7, with 8 bases identical to TRBD1. V shed 3 bases, J shed 5 bases, and the junction held 9 bases outside the gene matches. The CDR3 length is 15 residues. Germline assignment: CDR1 MGHRA and CDR2 YSYEKL. CDR3 DNA sequence: TGCGCCAGCAGCCATGTTGGACAGGGTGTGCACGAGCAGTACTTC. As protein: CASSHVGQGVHEQYF.

The J gene is TRBJ1-3, the V gene TRBV28, with TRBD1 as a possible D gene (6 bases). CDR1 is MDHEN and CDR2 is SYDVKM in the germline V gene. The CDR3 length is 16 residues. The V and J ends lost 4 bases and 0 bases respectively, with 13 bases between them. The CDR3 DNA reads TGTGCCAGCAGTTCATCAGGACAGCACTCTGGAAACACCATATATTTT. This translates into CASSSSGQHSGNTIYF.

The J gene is TRBJ2-7, the V gene TRBV29-1, with TRBD2 matching 7 bases. This CDR3 spans 14 amino acids. Trimming at V came to 5 bases and at J to 2 bases, leaving 9 bases not matched to a gene. CDR1 is SQVTM and CDR2 is ANQGSEA in the germline V gene. Written as DNA, the CDR3 is TGCAGCGTTTCATCTGGTAGCGGGCCCTACGAGCAGTACTTC. As protein: CSVSSGSGPYEQYF.